The source of this T cell receptor (beta chain) is a study of post-analysis software for immune sequencing data. Sequencing libraries made from TCR beta cDNA carried unique molecular identifiers. One entry per CDR3 protein results from TCRdb running MiXCR on the PCR reads. The data show around 180,000 distinct CDR3 sequences, about 32% seen once. From germline, CDR1 is MNHEY and CDR2 SVGAGI. The CDR3 is 14 residues long. V lost 2 bases and J lost 4, with 11 bases in between. Note on this clonotype: Antigen unknown.

Study conclusions and caveats: With TRBV5-6, TRBV5-1 and TRBV20-1 included, 4 to 6 TRBV segments were more frequent in patients than in controls.

This TCR was recovered from a girl aged 5-17 years with multiple sclerosis. J is TRBJ1-1 and V is TRBV6-5, with D hard to call. Sequencing was carried out using blood. The CDR3 coding sequence is TGTGCCAGCAGTTACCGCAGGACCGCCACTGAAGCTTTCTTT. Protein: CASSYRRTATEAFF.